Following are 7 T cell receptor beta chains from one sample sequenced in a study of cytomegalovirus exposure and HLA in healthy donors. The PCR employed 60 Vbeta primers together with 13 Jbeta primers. This table comes from immunoSEQ multiplex PCR, and its TCRdb copy is limited to in-frame clones, with some not included. The repertoire holds over 100,000 clones, with about 86% as singletons. The material sequenced was PBMCs. All receptors come from a woman aged 25 to 39 in good health and CMV-seronegative.

V is TRBV5-6 and J is TRBJ2-7, with 13 bases fitting TRBD2. The V gene's germline CDR1 is SGHDT and CDR2 YYEEEE. This CDR3 has 16 residues. Unmatched junction bases numbered 9, after V lost 4 bases and J lost 5 bases. Written as DNA, the CDR3 is TGTGCCAGCAGCAAACTAGCGGGGGGGCCTAGAGACGAGCAGTACTTC. It yields the protein CASSKLAGGPRDEQYF.

There are a few counts of this clone. V and J are TRBV7-9 and TRBJ1-1, with D possibly being TRBD1 (6 bases). V lost 6 bases and J lost 11, with 13 bases in between. Germline lookup yields CDR1 SEHNR and CDR2 FQNEAQ (reference sequence). This CDR3 has 11 residues. The chain's CDR3 is CASSFGQLAFF. For the CDR3, the DNA is TGTGCCAGCAGTTTTGGACAGTTGGCTTTCTTT.

V usage is TRBV6-1 and J usage is TRBJ2-7, with a possible D match to TRBD2 (6 bases). The V gene's germline CDR1 is MNHNS and CDR2 SASEGT. The CDR3 runs 16 residues. V was trimmed by 1 base and J by 1 base, leaving 14 bases between them. CDR3 amino acids: CASSEGDRGFSYEQYF. CDR3 coding DNA: TGTGCCAGCAGTGAAGGAGATCGGGGGTTTTCCTACGAGCAGTACTTC.

This clone was picked up one time. V is TRBV6-4 and J is TRBJ2-3; TRBD2 might be the D (6 bases). The CDR3 covers 14 residues. Trimming stripped 6 bases from V and 2 bases from J, with 12 bases between. From germline, CDR1 is MRHNA and CDR2 SNTAGT. This chain's CDR3 is CASSLSGATDTQYF. CDR3 coding DNA: TGTGCCAGCAGCCTTAGCGGCGCCACAGATACGCAGTATTTT.

This clone came up once. J is TRBJ2-7 and V is TRBV5-4; 7 bases fit TRBD2. The germline V gene encodes CDR1 SGHNT and CDR2 YYREEE (reference sequence). V was pared by 5 bases and J by 0 bases, with 8 bases of the junction left unmatched. The CDR3 contains 15 residues. The CDR3 nucleotides are TGTGCCAGCAGGAGGGAGGGGACCCACTCCTACGAGCAGTACTTC. Amino acids: CASRREGTHSYEQYF. The variable domain in full, completed from reference TRBV5-4 and TRBJ2-7, reads ETGVTQSPTHLIKTRGQQVTLRCSSQSGHNTVSWYQQALGQGPQFIFQYYREEENGRGNFPPRFSGLQFPNYSSELNVNALELDDSALYLCASRREGTHSYEQYFGPGTRLTVT.

This clone came up once. This rearrangement joins TRBV28 to TRBJ1-1; no clear D gene. The germline V and J ends were trimmed by 5 bases and 3 bases, with 13 bases remaining between them. Looked up from germline, CDR1 is MDHEN and CDR2 is SYDVKM. The CDR3 loop spans 14 amino acids. The CDR3 here is CASSLGWSDTEAFF. The CDR3 nucleotides read TGTGCCAGCAGTCTCGGGTGGTCCGACACTGAAGCTTTCTTT.

A remark on this clone: The sample has other DNA sequences that encode this CDR3 too. This rearrangement joins TRBV7-9 to TRBJ2-5; D might be TRBD1 (6 bases). The V and J ends lost 5 bases and 2 bases respectively, with 15 bases between them. The CDR3 is 15 residues long. Germline V lookup: CDR1 SEHNR, CDR2 FQNEAQ (reference sequence). CDR3 residues: CASSVGQSAQETQYF. The CDR3 nucleotides read TGTGCCAGCAGCGTAGGACAGAGCGCGCAAGAGACCCAGTACTTC.